This T cell receptor beta chain was obtained from a study of Graves' ophthalmopathy and Graves' hyperthyroidism. Worth noting for this clonotype: The antigen remains unidentified. This may be a read error: a much more frequent sequence differs by one nucleotide.

The germline V gene has CDR1 SQVTM and CDR2 ANQGSEA. CDR3 length equals 14 residues. Trimming took 5 bases from V and 7 from J, leaving 17 bases between them. Study outcomes and limitations: Separation of ophthalmopathy from stable hyperthyroidism was achieved by a 13-signature model, at approximately 87% sensitivity and roughly 80% specificity. The model flagged ophthalmopathy progression at more than 60% sensitivity and 72% to 80% specificity. Most thyroid clonotypes expanded beyond 0.001 frequency were also found in blood.

Amplification of the TCR beta CDR3 regions used RNA transcripts (as template). A first-round RT-PCR used HTBI primers, followed by a second-round multiplex PCR. TCRdb re-called the multiplex PCR reads with MiXCR, one entry per CDR3 protein. Of about 400,000 distinct CDR3 sequences listed, more than 20% are singletons. Sequenced sample: peripheral blood. The V call is TRBV29-1, the J call TRBJ2-2; D may be TRBD2 (6 bases). The clonotype originates from a young woman with stable Graves' hyperthyroidism. Here the CDR3 reads CSVKHGRRGGELFF. CDR3 nucleotides: TGCAGCGTTAAACATGGGCGGCGGGGCGGGGAGCTGTTTTTT.